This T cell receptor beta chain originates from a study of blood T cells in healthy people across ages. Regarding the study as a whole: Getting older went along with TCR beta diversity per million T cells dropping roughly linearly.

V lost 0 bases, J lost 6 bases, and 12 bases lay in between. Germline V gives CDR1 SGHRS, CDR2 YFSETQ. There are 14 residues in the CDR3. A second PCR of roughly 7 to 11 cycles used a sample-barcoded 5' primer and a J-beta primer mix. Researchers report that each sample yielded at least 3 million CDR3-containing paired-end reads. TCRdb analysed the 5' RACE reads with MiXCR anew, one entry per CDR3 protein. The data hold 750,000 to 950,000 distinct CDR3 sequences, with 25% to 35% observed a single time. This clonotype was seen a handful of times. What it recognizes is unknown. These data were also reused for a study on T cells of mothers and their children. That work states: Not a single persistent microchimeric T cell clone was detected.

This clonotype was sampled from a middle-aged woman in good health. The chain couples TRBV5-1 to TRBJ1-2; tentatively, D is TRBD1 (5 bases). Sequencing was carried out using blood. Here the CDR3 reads CASSLERTHHGYTF. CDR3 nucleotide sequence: TGCGCCAGCAGCTTGGAAAGGACACATCATGGCTACACCTTC.